This is a list of T cell receptor beta chains from one sample in a study of cytomegalovirus exposure and HLA in healthy donors. TCRdb's copy holds only in-frame clones and misses some; the assay was immunoSEQ multiplex PCR. The repertoire holds more than 140,000 clones, 64% seen once, with 2.5% to 3.5% in the top ten. The specimen sequenced was PBMCs. These receptors were obtained from a woman aged 25 to 45 in good health and CMV-seropositive. Both conserved end residues are part of each CDR3. D genes are given only for firm matches. A row's size may be missing; if present it is once, few, many or a size class.

j_call: TRBJ1-1; v_call: TRBV7-2; d_call: NA; clone_size: NA; cdr3_nt: TGTGCCTCCCGCGGGGGGAACACTGAAGCTTTCTTT; cdr3_aa: CASRGGNTEAFF
j_call: TRBJ1-2; v_call: TRBV27; d_call: NA; clone_size: NA; cdr3_nt: TGTGCCAGCAGAGGGCAGGGGCGGTATGGCTACACCTTC; cdr3_aa: CASRGQGRYGYTF
j_call: TRBJ1-2; v_call: TRBV6-5; d_call: NA; clone_size: NA; cdr3_nt: TGTGCCAGCAGTCCTTCGGAGAGGGGGAACGGCTACACCTTC; cdr3_aa: CASSPSERGNGYTF
j_call: TRBJ1-1; v_call: TRBV23-1; d_call: TRBD1; clone_size: once; cdr3_nt: TGCGCCAGCAGTCCCTACAGGGGAATGGGTATCACTGAAGCTTTCTTT; cdr3_aa: CASSPYRGMGITEAFF
j_call: TRBJ2-3; v_call: TRBV4-2; d_call: NA; clone_size: NA; cdr3_nt: TGTGCCAGCAGCCAATTCGCCTCCCAGGGGGGAACAGATACGCAGTATTTT; cdr3_aa: CASSQFASQGGTDTQYF
j_call: TRBJ2-5; v_call: TRBV18; d_call: NA; clone_size: NA; cdr3_nt: TGTGCCAGCTCGCGCCAGGCAGGGAAGGAGACCCAGTACTTC; cdr3_aa: CASSRQAGKETQYF
j_call: TRBJ1-4; v_call: TRBV11-2; d_call: NA; clone_size: NA; cdr3_nt: TGTGCCAGCAGCTTATGGAGGTCTGAAAAACTGTTTTTT; cdr3_aa: CASSLWRSEKLFF
j_call: TRBJ2-5; v_call: TRBV5-6; d_call: TRBD2; clone_size: NA; cdr3_nt: TGTGCCAGCAGCTTCGGACTAGCCGTTCCGGAGACCCAGTACTTC; cdr3_aa: CASSFGLAVPETQYF
j_call: TRBJ1-1; v_call: TRBV6-5; d_call: NA; clone_size: NA; cdr3_nt: TGTGCCAGCAGTTATAAACACAGGGCTGAAGCTTTCTTT; cdr3_aa: CASSYKHRAEAFF
j_call: TRBJ2-1; v_call: TRBV15; d_call: TRBD2; clone_size: NA; cdr3_nt: TGTGCCACCAGCAGAAGGACTAGCGGGATTACCTACAATGAGCAGTTCTTC; cdr3_aa: CATSRRTSGITYNEQFF
j_call: TRBJ1-4; v_call: TRBV4-1; d_call: NA; clone_size: once; cdr3_nt: TGCGCCAGCAGCCCCCAGACAGGCTGGAGAAAACTGTTTTTT; cdr3_aa: CASSPQTGWRKLFF
j_call: TRBJ2-5; v_call: TRBV7-9; d_call: NA; clone_size: NA; cdr3_nt: TGTGCCAGCAGCTCTCCCGGAGTGCAAGAGACCCAGTACTTC; cdr3_aa: CASSSPGVQETQYF
j_call: TRBJ2-7; v_call: TRBV27; d_call: NA; clone_size: NA; cdr3_nt: TGTGCCAGCAGTGCACCTCCAGGGGCCAATACCTACGAGCAGTACTTC; cdr3_aa: CASSAPPGANTYEQYF
j_call: TRBJ2-7; v_call: TRBV5-1; d_call: TRBD1; clone_size: NA; cdr3_nt: TGCGCCAGCAGCTTGGAGGACAGGGTCCACGAGCAGTACTTC; cdr3_aa: CASSLEDRVHEQYF
j_call: TRBJ1-5; v_call: TRBV6-1; d_call: NA; clone_size: NA; cdr3_nt: TGTGCCAGCAGTGATTTTGGGAGCACGCGCAATCAGCCCCAGCATTTT; cdr3_aa: CASSDFGSTRNQPQHF
j_call: TRBJ2-7; v_call: TRBV28; d_call: TRBD2; clone_size: once; cdr3_nt: TGTGCCAGCAGTTCGTATAAAGCGGGGAGCTACGAGCAGTACTTC; cdr3_aa: CASSSYKAGSYEQYF
j_call: TRBJ1-1; v_call: TRBV13; d_call: TRBD1; clone_size: NA; cdr3_nt: TGTGCCAGCAGCACGTCGACAGGGGGAGGGACTGAAGCTTTCTTT; cdr3_aa: CASSTSTGGGTEAFF